This T cell receptor beta chain was found in a study of T cell changes during pregnancy in multiple sclerosis. This CDR3 region has 13 residues. Deletions cut 7 bases from V and 2 bases from J, with 12 bases between. Germline V gene sequence: CDR1 SNHLY, CDR2 FYNNEI. The method was immunoSEQ multiplex PCR; TCRdb's version includes in-frame clones alone and lacks a portion of them. Here the sample spans 60,000 to 90,000 clones, about nine tenths being singletons. The specimen was peripheral blood, collected before pregnancy. This chain uses TRBV2 with TRBJ2-7; tentatively, D is TRBD1 (7 bases). The sequence was collected from a female donor with multiple sclerosis, enrolled in a pregnancy study. The CDR3 reads CASTGGFTYEQYF. CDR3 DNA sequence: TGTGCCAGCACAGGGGGGTTCACCTACGAGCAGTACTTC.